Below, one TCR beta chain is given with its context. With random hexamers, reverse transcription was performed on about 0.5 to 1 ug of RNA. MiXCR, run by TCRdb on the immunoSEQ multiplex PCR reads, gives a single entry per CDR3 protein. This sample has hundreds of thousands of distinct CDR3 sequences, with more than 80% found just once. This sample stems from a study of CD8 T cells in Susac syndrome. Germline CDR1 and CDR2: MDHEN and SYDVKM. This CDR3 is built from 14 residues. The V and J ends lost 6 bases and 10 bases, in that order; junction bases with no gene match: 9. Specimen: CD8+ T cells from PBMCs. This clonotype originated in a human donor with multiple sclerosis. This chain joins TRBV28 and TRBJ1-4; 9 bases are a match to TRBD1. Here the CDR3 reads CASSKQGAIGKLFF. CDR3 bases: TGTGCCAGCAGCAAACAGGGGGCAATAGGAAAACTGTTTTTT.